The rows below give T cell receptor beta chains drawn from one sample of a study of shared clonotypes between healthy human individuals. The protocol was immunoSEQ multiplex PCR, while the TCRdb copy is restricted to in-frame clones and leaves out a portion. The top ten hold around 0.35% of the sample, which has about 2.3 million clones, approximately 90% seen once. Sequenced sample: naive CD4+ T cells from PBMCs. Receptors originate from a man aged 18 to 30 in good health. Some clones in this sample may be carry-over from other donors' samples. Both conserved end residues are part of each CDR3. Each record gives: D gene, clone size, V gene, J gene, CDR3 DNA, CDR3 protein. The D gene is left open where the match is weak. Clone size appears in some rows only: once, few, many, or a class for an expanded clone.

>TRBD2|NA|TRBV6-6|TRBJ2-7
TGTGCCAGCAGGGGGACTAGCGGGAGATACGAGCAGTACTTC
CASRGTSGRYEQYF
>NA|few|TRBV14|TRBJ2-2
TGTGCCAGCAGCCAACTGGAGGCAGGGGTGACCGGGGAGCTGTTTTTT
CASSQLEAGVTGELFF
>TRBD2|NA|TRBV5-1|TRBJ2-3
TGCGCCAGCAGCCCCGGACTAGCGGGAGTCATTACAGATACGCAGTATTTT
CASSPGLAGVITDTQYF
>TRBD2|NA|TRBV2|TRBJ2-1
TGTGCCAGCAGTGAAGTAGGCGGGAGGGCGGGAGGAGAGCAGTTCTTC
CASSEVGGRAGGEQFF
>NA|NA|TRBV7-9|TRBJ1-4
TGTGCCAGCAGCTTGATTGGGGGTGAAAAACTGTTTTTT
CASSLIGGEKLFF
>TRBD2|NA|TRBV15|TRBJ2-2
TGTGCCACCAGCAGAGATCTTCCGACTAGCGGGAATTTTAAAGCCGGGGAGCTGTTTTTT
CATSRDLPTSGNFKAGELFF
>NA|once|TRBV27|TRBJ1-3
TGTGCCAGCAGTCCGAGCTCTGGAAACACCATATATTTT
CASSPSSGNTIYF
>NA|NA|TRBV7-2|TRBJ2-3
TGTGCCAGCAGCTTTGATAGATCCACAGATACGCAGTATTTT
CASSFDRSTDTQYF
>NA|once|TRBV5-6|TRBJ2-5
TGTGCCAGCAGCTGGGGGCGGTGGGAGACCCAGTACTTC
CASSWGRWETQYF
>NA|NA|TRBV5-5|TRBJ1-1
TGTGCCAGCAGCTTTCAGGCGGACACTGAAGCTTTCTTT
CASSFQADTEAFF
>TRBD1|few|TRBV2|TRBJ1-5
TGTGCCAGCAGCGGAGACAGGGCTCCTCAGCCCCAGCATTTT
CASSGDRAPQPQHF
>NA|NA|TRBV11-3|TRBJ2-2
TGTGCCAGCAGCTTGGTCACGGGAGCCTATTCCGGGGAGCTGTTTTTT
CASSLVTGAYSGELFF
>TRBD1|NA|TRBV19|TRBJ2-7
TGTGCCAGTAGGCGATCGGACAGGGGGCTATCCTACGAGCAGTACTTC
CASRRSDRGLSYEQYF
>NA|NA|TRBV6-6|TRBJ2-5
TGTGCCAGCAGCGCTGCCGGCAGCCGACAAGAGACCCAGTACTTC
CASSAAGSRQETQYF
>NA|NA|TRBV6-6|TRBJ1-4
TGTGCCAGCAGGCAGGTGTCGGGGGAAAAACTGTTTTTT
CASRQVSGEKLFF
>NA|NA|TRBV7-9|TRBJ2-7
TGTGCCAGCAGTCGGCCACTTACTGACTCCTACGAGCAGTACTTC
CASSRPLTDSYEQYF
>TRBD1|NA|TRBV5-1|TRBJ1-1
TGCGCCAGCAGCTGGACAGGGGGTGGGACTGAAGCTTTCTTT
CASSWTGGGTEAFF
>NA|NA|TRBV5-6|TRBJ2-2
TGTGCCAGCAGCTTGGGGGCCACCGGGGAGCTGTTTTTT
CASSLGATGELFF
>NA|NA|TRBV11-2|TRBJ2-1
TGTGCCAGCGCCCCGGGCATCGCAAATGAGCAGTTCTTC
CASAPGIANEQFF
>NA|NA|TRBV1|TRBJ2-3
TGCACCAGCAGCCCCATCGGGACTAGCGGGGGCTCTAGCACAGATACGCAGTATTTT
CTSSPIGTSGGSSTDTQYF
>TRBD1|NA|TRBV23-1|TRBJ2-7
TGCGCCAGCAGTCAATCCCGCAGGGGGCACGAGCAGTACTTC
CASSQSRRGHEQYF
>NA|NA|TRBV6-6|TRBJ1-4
TGTGCCAGCAGTTACTCGGGCGTAGCTCAACTGTTTTTT
CASSYSGVAQLFF
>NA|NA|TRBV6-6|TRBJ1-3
TGTGCCAGCAGTTACTTACAGAGCTTCTCTGGAAACACCATATATTTT
CASSYLQSFSGNTIYF
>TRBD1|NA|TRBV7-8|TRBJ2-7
TGTGCCAGCAGCCTACAGGGGGGATACGAGCAGTACTTC
CASSLQGGYEQYF
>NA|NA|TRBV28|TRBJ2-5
TGTGCCAGCCGACAAGAGACCCAGTACTTC
CASRQETQYF
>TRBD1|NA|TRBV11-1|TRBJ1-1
TGTGCCAGCAGCTTAGTTAGGTCCGACAGGGGAGCTTTCTTT
CASSLVRSDRGAFF
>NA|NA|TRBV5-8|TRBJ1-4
TGTGCCAGCAGCTTGTGGGAAAAACTGTTTTTT
CASSLWEKLFF
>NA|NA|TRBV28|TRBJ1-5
TGTGCCAGCAGTTTAAGGGCGGCGGGGCAGCCCCAGCATTTT
CASSLRAAGQPQHF
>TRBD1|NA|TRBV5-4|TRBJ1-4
TGTGCCAGCAGCTTCCCGGGACAGACCGAAAAACTGTTTTTT
CASSFPGQTEKLFF
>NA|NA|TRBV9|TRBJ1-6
TGTGCCAGCAGCGACCGGACGAAGGGATCACCCCTCCACTTT
CASSDRTKGSPLHF
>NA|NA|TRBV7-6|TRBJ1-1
TGTGCCAGCATCGCCCTGGGGAACACTGAAGCTTTCTTT
CASIALGNTEAFF
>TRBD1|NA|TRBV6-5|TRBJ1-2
TGTGCCAGCAGTTACTCGGGAGGGGGCGTTATCAGCTACACCTTC
CASSYSGGGVISYTF
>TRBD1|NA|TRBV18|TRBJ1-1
TGTGCCAGCTCACCACGGACAGGGAAGAACACTGAAGCTTTCTTT
CASSPRTGKNTEAFF